This passage covers 32 T cell receptor beta chains from one sample sequenced in a study of metastatic and nonmetastatic thyroid tumors. Until they underwent thyroid surgery, no patient had received any treatment. TCRdb used MiXCR to call clones anew from the PCR reads. The sample has tens of thousands of clones; 20% are singletons. Source material: adjacent normal tissue. These receptors were obtained from a female donor with papillary thyroid cancer or a benign thyroid nodule (not recorded which). Some clones in this sample may be carry-over from other donors' samples.

Points on this clone: The final CDR3 position lacks the conserved phenylalanine or tryptophan, pointing to a likely read error. The chain combines TRBV27 with TRBJ2-5; tentative D call: TRBD2 (5 bases). Germline values: CDR1 MNHEY, CDR2 SMNVEV (reference sequence). This CDR3 contains 15 residues. The ends were cut back, 2 bases at V and 4 bases at J, with 14 bases in the middle. The CDR3 DNA reads TGTGCCAGCAGTTTAGGGTGCCGGGATGGAGAGACCCAGTACCTC. Its protein is CASSLGCRDGETQYL.

This rearrangement joins TRBV9 to TRBJ2-1; D is possibly TRBD2 (6 bases). The germline V and J ends were trimmed by 0 bases and 7 bases, with 11 bases remaining between them. The CDR3 extends over 14 amino acids. In germline, CDR1 is SGDLS, CDR2 YYNGEE. In DNA form, the CDR3 reads TGTGCCAGCAGCGTAGTAGCGGCAGGGAATGAGCAGTTCTTC. Amino acids: CASSVVAAGNEQFF.

Ten or more counts support this clone. This chain links TRBV2 with TRBJ2-3; 8 bases align to TRBD1. CDR1 and CDR2 (germline): SNHLY, FYNNEI. The CDR3 runs to 15 residues. Unmatched junction bases numbered 10, after V lost 10 bases and J lost 1 base. CDR3 nucleotide sequence: TGTGCCACGCGGACAGGGCAAGTGGGCACAGATACGCAGTATTTT. Its protein product is CATRTGQVGTDTQYF.

Details on this clone: Likely a read error: the CDR3 ends without its conserved phenylalanine or tryptophan. The CDR3 nucleotides read TGTGCCAGCAGTTTTCAGGCATTTGAGCGGGAGTCGGAAGAGCAGTTCCTA. Translation gives CASSFQAFERESEEQFL. The chain combines TRBV12-3 or TRBV12-4 with TRBJ2-1; 8 bases agree with TRBD2. The CDR3 consists of 17 residues. Germline trimming cut 3 bases from V and 10 bases from J; bases unmatched to any gene: 17.

Only a few counts were recorded for this clone. This chain uses TRBV6-1 with TRBJ2-3; tentative D call: TRBD1 (5 bases). This CDR3 has 13 residues. Germline CDR1 is MNHNS and CDR2 is SASEGT. Between the trimmed V and J ends, which lost 2 bases and 11 bases, there was a span of 14 bases. CDR3 protein: CASSEQGLYEQYF. CDR3 DNA: TGTGCCAGCAGTGAACAGGGTCTCTACGAGCAGTATTTT.

There are a few counts of this clone. For the CDR3, the DNA is TGTGCCAGCAGTTCCTTGGGACATTGGGACACCGGGGAGCTGTTTTTT. Its translation: CASSSLGHWDTGELFF. The chain has TRBV6-2 or TRBV6-3 and TRBJ2-2; TRBD1 is a possible D gene (6 bases). The germline V gene has CDR1 MNHEY and CDR2 SVGEGT. This CDR3 contains 16 residues. V lost 4 bases and J lost 3, with 15 bases in between.

This clone was recorded many times. The chain couples TRBV7-9 to TRBJ1-2, with a weak D call TRBD1 (5 bases). V gave up 2 bases and J gave up 3 bases, with 7 bases separating them. The germline V gene encodes CDR1 SEHNR and CDR2 FQNEAQ (reference sequence). This CDR3 region has 13 residues. CDR3 nucleotides: TGTGCCAGCAGCTTACAGGGATACTATGGCTACACCTTC. Amino acids: CASSLQGYYGYTF. The whole variable domain, remainder taken from reference TRBV7-9 and TRBJ1-2, is DTGVSQNPRHKITKRGQNVTFRCDPISEHNRLYWYRQTLGQGPEFLTYFQNEAQLEKSRLLSDRFSAERPKGSFSTLEIQRTEQGDSAMYLCASSLQGYYGYTFGSGTRLTVV.

This clone was seen ten or more times. Possible read error: a much larger clone is one base away. Other DNA sequences in the same sample also yield this CDR3. The chain joins TRBV27 to TRBJ1-1; no reliable D call. The V gene lost 5 bases and the J gene lost 4 bases, with 8 bases spanning the gap. CDR3 length: 12 amino acids. CDR1 MNHEY and CDR2 SMNVEV come from the germline V gene (reference sequence). This CDR3 reads CASSQRSTEAFF. In nucleotides, the CDR3 is TGTGCCAGCAGTCAACGGAGCACTGAAGCTTTCTTT.

The chain couples TRBV20-1 to TRBJ2-7, with 10 bases identical to TRBD2. Looked up from germline, CDR1 is DFQATT and CDR2 is SNEGSKA (reference sequence). The CDR3 covers 15 residues. V lost 4 bases to trimming and J lost 3 bases; unmatched junction nucleotides: 9. CDR3 in DNA: TGCAGTGCTAAGGGTACTAGCGGGACCTACTACGAGCAGTACTTC. This encodes CSAKGTSGTYYEQYF.

Sample share makes this clone medium-sized. The chain links TRBV6-1 to TRBJ2-2; 8 positions agree with TRBD2. The CDR3 spans 13 residues. Germline V gene sequence: CDR1 MNHNS, CDR2 SASEGT. Trimming removed 7 bases from V and 6 bases from J; junction bases left unmatched: 4. DNA of the CDR3: TGTGCCAGCACCGGGGGGGGGCCCGGGGAGCTGTTTTTT. This translates into CASTGGGPGELFF.

The CDR3 loop reads CASSIWGPINQPQHF. The CDR3 DNA reads as TGTGCCAGTAGTATATGGGGCCCGATAAATCAGCCCCAGCATTTT. This rearrangement joins TRBV19 to TRBJ1-5; possible D gene TRBD1, 5 bases. The CDR3 consists of 15 residues. The germline V gene has CDR1 LNHDA and CDR2 SQIVND (reference sequence). Deletions cut 2 bases from V and 4 bases from J, with 12 bases between.

This clone was seen more than once but under ten times. A much larger clone lies one base from this, so it may be a read error. This CDR3 fails to terminate in the conserved phenylalanine or tryptophan, so it likely reflects a read error. This rearrangement joins TRBV27 to TRBJ2-3; the D gene is possibly TRBD1 (6 bases). In germline, CDR1 is MNHEY, CDR2 SMNVEV (reference sequence). CDR3 length equals 14 residues. V lost 10 bases and J 0 bases, leaving 14 bases between the germline ends. This CDR3 reads CATRGILSTDTQYS. CDR3 DNA sequence: TGTGCCACCAGGGGTATTCTCAGCACAGATACGCAGTATTCT.

Sample share makes this clone medium-sized. The CDR3 region has the DNA TGTGCCAGCGGACAATCCTACGAGCAGTACTTC. Amino acids: CASGQSYEQYF. The chain combines TRBV6-1 with TRBJ2-7; D may be TRBD1 (5 bases). The CDR3 consists of 11 residues. The germline V gene encodes CDR1 MNHNS and CDR2 SASEGT. Trimming removed 8 bases from V and 1 base from J, with 6 bases in between.

This clone is deemed medium-sized. The genes are TRBV2 and TRBJ1-1; D perhaps matches TRBD1 (6 bases). Trimming took off 5 bases at V and 9 bases at J, with 16 bases between the two ends. The CDR3 is 13 amino acids. The V gene's germline CDR1 is SNHLY and CDR2 FYNNEI. The CDR3 nucleotides read TGTGCCAGCAGTATCCAGGGGTCGGAAAAAGCTTTCTTT. Protein sequence: CASSIQGSEKAFF.

This clone was found many times. The chain recombines TRBV10-3 with TRBJ2-1, with 9 bases identical to TRBD2. The V and J ends lost 6 bases and 8 bases, in that order; junction bases with no gene match: 20. In germline, CDR1 is ENHRY, CDR2 SYGVKD. The CDR3 has 18 residues. The CDR3 DNA sequence: TGTGCCATCAGCGAACCGCGAGTTTGGCTAGCGGGAAGCGATGAGCAGTTCTTC. Translation gives CAISEPRVWLAGSDEQFF.

On this clone itself: The junction and the germline gene differ at one end; a read error may be behind it. The chain employs TRBV11-3 and TRBJ2-3; no reliable D call. Germline-derived CDR1 and CDR2 are SGHNT and YENEEA. CDR3 length: 13 residues. CDR3 sequence: CASSLGEADTHYF. The CDR3 DNA reads as TGTGCCAGCAGCTTAGGCGAGGCAGATACGCATTATTTT.

J is TRBJ2-1 and V is TRBV4-3; TRBD2 matches 10 bases. The V gene's germline CDR1 is LGHNA and CDR2 YSLEER. The CDR3 covers 18 residues. Losses at the gene ends were 0 bases for V and 3 bases for J; bases not matched to a gene: 8. The CDR3 nucleotides are TGCGCCAGCAGCCAAGATGGGACTAGCGTTATCGGCTACAATGAGCAGTTCTTC. Encoded protein: CASSQDGTSVIGYNEQFF.

This clone has at least ten counts. V usage is TRBV18 and J usage is TRBJ2-3, with D possibly matching TRBD1 (6 bases). Per germline, CDR1 KGHSH and CDR2 LQKENI. CDR3 length equals 11 residues. The germline V and J ends were trimmed by 10 bases and 5 bases, with 10 bases remaining between them. The CDR3 loop is CATLRGDTQYF. The CDR3 region has the DNA TGTGCCACCCTCAGGGGAGATACGCAGTATTTT.

This clone was found many times. A much larger clone sits a single nucleotide away, making a read error possible. The rearrangement uses TRBV14 and TRBJ2-1; 9 bases are shared with TRBD2. Germline V gene data show CDR1 as SGHDN and CDR2 as FVKESK. There are 17 residues in the CDR3. DNA of the CDR3: TGTGCCAGCAGCCAAGAAGGTAGCGGGAGCCTCTACAATGAGCAGTCCTTC. This encodes CASSQEGSGSLYNEQSF.

This chain connects TRBV11-1 to TRBJ2-7; TRBD2 agrees at 7 bases. This CDR3 is 18 amino acids long. Germline CDR1 reads SGHAT; CDR2 reads FQDESV (reference sequence). J gave up 1 base and V 5 bases, and 17 bases lay outside the gene matches. As DNA, the CDR3 is TGTGCCAGCAGCCACCCAATCGGGTCAAGCGGGGTATCCTACGAGCAGTACTTC. Translating it yields CASSHPIGSSGVSYEQYF.

There are many counts of this clone. The chain links TRBV7-9 to TRBJ2-7; D is undetermined. The CDR3 has 13 amino acids. Germline V gene lookup returns CDR1 SEHNR and CDR2 FQNEAQ (reference sequence). Trimming took off 5 bases at V and 3 bases at J, with 11 bases between the two ends. This CDR3 is CASSPSLVYEQYF. The CDR3 DNA follows: TGTGCCAGCAGCCCTTCTCTGGTCTACGAGCAGTACTTC.

By share, this clone ranks as medium-sized. Other nucleotide sequences from this sample produce the same CDR3. The chain recombines TRBV27 with TRBJ2-5; TRBD2 aligns across 12 bases. Germline V gene sequence: CDR1 MNHEY, CDR2 SMNVEV (reference sequence). The CDR3 is made up of 16 amino acids. With V trimmed by 4 bases and J by 8 bases, 11 bases remained unmatched. DNA for the CDR3: TGTGCCAGCAGTTCCGAGACTAGCGGGAGTTTTAGCACCCAGTACTTC. This encodes CASSSETSGSFSTQYF.

Worth noting for this clone: In this CDR3 the conserved last residue, phenylalanine or tryptophan, is missing, so a read error is likely. The rearrangement uses TRBV9 and TRBJ2-3, with TRBD2 matching over 10 bases. Looked up from germline, CDR1 is SGDLS and CDR2 is YYNGEE. The CDR3 covers 15 residues. V was clipped by 4 bases and J by 4 bases; unmatched bases: 6. The CDR3: CASSPTSGMSDTQYV. Here the CDR3 DNA reads TGTGCCAGCAGCCCTACTAGCGGGATGTCAGATACGCAGTATGTT.

This clone is deemed medium-sized. The V gene is TRBV6-1, the J gene TRBJ1-2; D remains unclear. The germline V and J ends were trimmed by 5 bases and 7 bases, with 8 bases remaining between them. The CDR3 consists of 11 residues. CDR1 MNHNS and CDR2 SASEGT come from the germline V gene. The CDR3, as DNA: TGTGCCAGCAGTCCAGGAGGTGGCTACACCTTC. This sequence encodes CASSPGGGYTF.

This clone appeared many times. The chain links TRBV5-6 to TRBJ2-1; the D call may be TRBD1 or TRBD2 (7 bases each). The V end was cut by 0 bases, the J end by 10 bases, with 17 bases between. Germline-derived CDR1 and CDR2 are SGHDT and YYEEEE. The CDR3 is made up of 15 amino acids. Written as DNA, the CDR3 is TGTGCCAGCAGCTTGGCCAGGGAGGGGGCTAAAGAGCAGTTCTTC. This sequence encodes CASSLAREGAKEQFF.

In DNA, the CDR3 is TGCGCCAGCAGCTTGGATACGGGGTCGATTTTAGGCTACACCTTC. This sequence encodes CASSLDTGSILGYTF. V is TRBV5-1 and J is TRBJ1-2; D gene unclear. The ends were cut back, 0 bases at V and 8 bases at J, with 17 bases in the middle. The CDR3 covers 15 residues. CDR1 and CDR2 from the germline V gene are SGHRS and YFSETQ.

This clone was picked up many times. The genes are TRBV7-3 and TRBJ2-1; 7 bases agree with TRBD1. The CDR3 is 13 residues long. V shed 5 bases, J shed 9 bases, and the junction held 7 bases outside the gene matches. Per the germline V gene, CDR1 is SGHTA and CDR2 is FQGTGA. The CDR3 here is CASSETGFGEQFF. CDR3 DNA sequence: TGTGCCAGCAGCGAGACAGGGTTCGGTGAGCAGTTCTTC.

This clone is deemed medium-sized (0.01 to 0.1%). This chain joins TRBV27 and TRBJ1-1; D not certain. V lost 5 bases and J 5 bases, leaving 12 bases between the germline ends. The length of the CDR3 is 13 residues. The V gene's germline CDR1 is MNHEY and CDR2 SMNVEV (reference sequence). CDR3 DNA: TGTGCCAGCAGTCCGGCCGGCCATACTGAAGCTTTCTTT. Amino acids: CASSPAGHTEAFF.

This clone has a count of ten or more. This may be a read error: a much more frequent sequence differs by one nucleotide. This chain uses TRBV7-9 with TRBJ2-1; the match to TRBD2 covers 7 bases. V lost 5 bases to trimming and J lost 12 bases; unmatched junction nucleotides: 4. CDR3 length: 11 residues. CDR1 and CDR2 (germline): SEHNR, FQNEAQ (reference sequence). CDR3 protein: CASSRWGGQFF. The CDR3 DNA follows: TGTGCCAGCAGCCGATGGGGGGGGCAGTTCTTC.

In its sample, this clone was seen a few times. The chain recombines TRBV5-4 with TRBJ2-1, with 11 bases aligning to TRBD1. V lost 4 bases and J lost 3; bases outside the gene matches: 3. The CDR3 covers 15 residues. CDR1 is SGHNT, CDR2 YYREEE, per germline (reference sequence). The CDR3 sequence: CASSRDRGNYNEQFF. Written as DNA, the CDR3 is TGTGCCAGCAGCAGGGACAGGGGGAACTACAATGAGCAGTTCTTC. Together with reference TRBV5-4 and TRBJ2-1, the CDR3 gives the full variable domain: ETGVTQSPTHLIKTRGQQVTLRCSSQSGHNTVSWYQQALGQGPQFIFQYYREEENGRGNFPPRFSGLQFPNYSSELNVNALELDDSALYLCASSRDRGNYNEQFFGPGTRLTVL.

Many counts were recorded for this clone. The chain uses TRBV5-6 and TRBJ2-7; D not resolved. The germline V gene encodes CDR1 SGHDT and CDR2 YYEEEE. This CDR3 region has 11 residues. Deletions cut 1 base from V and 4 bases from J, with 3 bases between. This CDR3 is CASSLRYEQYF. The CDR3 bases are TGTGCCAGCAGCTTGCGGTACGAGCAGTACTTC.

This clone came up many times. The genes are TRBV6-4 and TRBJ2-3, with 9 bases that match TRBD2. CDR3 length equals 15 residues. Unmatched junction bases numbered 2, after V lost 2 bases and J lost 2 bases. The germline V gene encodes CDR1 MRHNA and CDR2 SNTAGT. Here the CDR3 DNA reads TGTGCCAGCAGTGACGCGGGAGGGCACACAGATACGCAGTATTTT. Translated: CASSDAGGHTDTQYF.